A few counts support the clone carrying this T cell receptor beta chain. During active infection, Seattle patients enrolled and were then monitored through disease. This CDR3 has 16 residues. Trimming cost V 3 bases and J 4 bases; bases outside gene matches: 9. Germline CDR1 and CDR2: SGHDT and YYEEEE. Sequencing used immunoSEQ multiplex PCR; TCRdb keeps in-frame clones, though not all of them. Of approximately 50,000 clones listed, 81% are singletons. This sample was included in a study of blood T cell repertoires in COVID-19. In the study overall: PBMCs, B-cell-depleted T cells, or T cells provided the cDNA or gDNA that made up the material.

The sequenced material came from peripheral blood. The clonotype comes from a man aged 60 to 69 with COVID-19, enrolled during active disease. The chain has TRBV5-6 and TRBJ2-7, with 11 bases matching TRBD1. CDR3 in amino acids: CASSSGTGGFGYEQYF. CDR3 bases: TGTGCCAGCAGCTCAGGGACAGGGGGATTTGGATACGAGCAGTACTTC. The variable domain in full, with the rest retrieved from reference TRBV5-6 and TRBJ2-7, is DAGVTQSPTHLIKTRGQQVTLRCSPKSGHDTVSWYQQALGQGPQFIFQYYEEEERQRGNFPDRFSGHQFPNYSSELNVNALLLGDSALYLCASSSGTGGFGYEQYFGPGTRLTVT.